The 9 T cell receptor beta chains below all came from one sample that was sequenced in a study of CD8 T cells in ankylosing spondylitis. TCRdb re-analysed the 5' RACE reads in MiXCR, keeping a single row per CDR3 protein. The data contain about 840,000 distinct CDR3 sequences, about 11% of them singletons. Whole-study results and caveats: In ankylosing spondylitis blood, a motif of roughly eight highly homologous TCR beta variants appeared characteristic.

No cognate antigen is known for these TCRs. The sequenced material came from blood, either unsorted or a sorted T cell fraction (not recorded which). The source is a male donor with ankylosing spondylitis.

This clonotype was counted at least ten times. V usage is TRBV20-1 and J usage is TRBJ1-4; D perhaps matches TRBD1 (5 bases). The V and J ends lost 4 bases and 6 bases respectively, with 15 bases between them. The CDR3 is 14 amino acids. Germline CDR1 is DFQATT and CDR2 is SNEGSKA (reference sequence). CDR3: CSATPQGSHEKLFF. As DNA, the CDR3 is TGCAGTGCTACCCCCCAGGGATCACATGAAAAACTGTTTTTT.

This clonotype was counted a few times. The V and J genes are TRBV4-1 and TRBJ2-3, with D maybe TRBD2 (6 bases). The CDR3 has 15 residues. V was shortened by 1 base and J by 5 bases, with 13 bases between the two germline ends. Germline V CDR1 and CDR2: MGHRA, YSYEKL. CDR3 bases: TGCGCCAGCAGCCAAGTAACGGGAGTAGTAGATACGCAGTATTTT. It translates to CASSQVTGVVDTQYF.

This clonotype was seen ten or more times. The chain uses TRBV29-1 and TRBJ2-1; TRBD1 or TRBD2 may be the D gene (5 bases each). The CDR3 totals 14 residues. Trimming shortened V by 7 bases and J by 8 bases, and 21 bases separated the two germline ends. CDR1 and CDR2 (germline): SQVTM, ANQGSEA. The CDR3 DNA sequence: TGCAGCGCAGCGCCCGGGACCAACGTGGATGAGCAGTTCTTC. As protein: CSAAPGTNVDEQFF.

The CDR3 loop reads CASSYGLTSQSPLHF. CDR3 nucleotide sequence: TGTGCCAGCAGTTACGGGCTGACCTCCCAATCACCCCTCCACTTT. The V and J genes are TRBV6-5 and TRBJ1-6; D uncertain. The germline CDR1 and CDR2 sequences are MNHEY and SVGAGI. V was pared by 2 bases and J by 10 bases, with 15 bases between. The length of the CDR3 is 15 residues.

The rearrangement uses TRBV6-5 and TRBJ1-1; D remains ambiguous. Trimming removed 2 bases from V and 1 base from J, with 11 bases in between. This CDR3 has 15 amino acids. In germline, CDR1 is MNHEY, CDR2 SVGAGI. This CDR3 reads CASSYQARRNTEAFF. In DNA, the CDR3 is TGTGCCAGCAGTTACCAGGCCAGGCGGAACACTGAAGCTTTCTTT.

This clonotype has just a few counts. The chain combines TRBV6-5 with TRBJ2-1; 9 bases match TRBD1. Germline trimming cut 3 bases from V and 1 base from J; bases unmatched to any gene: 7. The CDR3 length is 17 residues. Germline CDR1 MNHEY, CDR2 SVGAGI. The CDR3 sequence is CASSYGPGTGSYNEQFF. DNA for the CDR3: TGTGCCAGCAGTTATGGACCCGGGACAGGGTCCTACAATGAGCAGTTCTTC.

The table lists this clonotype with many counts. V usage is TRBV20-1 and J usage is TRBJ1-1, with 8 positions matching TRBD1. The germline V gene has CDR1 DFQATT and CDR2 SNEGSKA (reference sequence). The trim removed 4 bases at V and 11 bases at J, leaving 6 bases unmatched. The CDR3 extends over 11 amino acids. CDR3 amino acids: CSATWTGTAFF. In DNA, the CDR3 is TGCAGTGCTACCTGGACAGGGACGGCTTTCTTT.

The rearrangement uses TRBV7-9 and TRBJ1-6; no clear D gene. V lost 2 bases and J lost 7, with 12 bases in between. The CDR3 runs to 15 residues. CDR1 is SEHNR and CDR2 is FQNEAQ in the germline V gene (reference sequence). Here the CDR3 reads CASSLPGPFNSPLHF. The CDR3 nucleotides are TGTGCCAGCAGCTTACCCGGACCGTTCAATTCACCCCTCCACTTT.

This clonotype was found a few times. The chain carries TRBV18 and TRBJ2-1, with TRBD2 matching 11 bases. This CDR3 region has 14 residues. CDR1 KGHSH and CDR2 LQKENI come from the germline V gene. V trimming: 8 bases; J trimming: 5 bases; junction bases outside the gene matches: 5. CDR3 bases: TGTGCCAGCAGCCCGGGACTAGCGGACAATGAGCAGTTCTTC. Its protein product is CASSPGLADNEQFF. Full variable domain (missing parts from reference TRBV18 and TRBJ2-1): NAGVMQNPRHLVRRRGQEARLRCSPMKGHSHVYWYRQLPEEGLKFMVYLQKENIIDESGMPKERFSAEFPKEGPSILRIQQVVRGDSAAYFCASSPGLADNEQFFGPGTRLTVL.